These 28 T cell receptor beta chains were all obtained from the same sample, sequenced in a study of shared clonotypes between healthy human individuals. The method was immunoSEQ multiplex PCR; TCRdb's version includes in-frame clones alone and lacks a portion of them. This sample carries 2 million to 2.5 million clones, approximately 94% of them seen once, and the ten largest clones take around 0.13%. Sequencing was carried out using naive CD4+ T cells sorted from blood. Stated subset: CD45RA+ positively selected. The receptors were sampled from a man between 18 and 29 years old in good health.

The gene calls are TRBV11-2 and TRBJ2-7, with a possible D match to TRBD2 (6 bases). Germline CDR1 and CDR2: SGHAT and FQNNGV. This CDR3 comprises 11 residues. The CDR3 coding sequence is TGTGCCAGCACCTTTGGGACTCGTTGGTTTGTC. Its protein product is CASTFGTRWFV.

This clone was observed once. The V call is TRBV6-6, the J call TRBJ2-7, with TRBD1 matching 10 bases. V lost 7 bases and J lost 3; bases outside the gene matches: 12. CDR3 size: 16 residues. In germline, CDR1 is MNHNY, CDR2 SVGAGI (reference sequence). The CDR3: CASTEGGTGAGYEQYF. The CDR3 region has the DNA TGTGCCAGCACCGAAGGGGGGACAGGGGCGGGCTACGAGCAGTACTTC.

Only one count was recorded for this clone. This sequence joins TRBV5-4 and TRBJ2-2; D is unresolved. V lost 4 bases to trimming and J lost 4 bases, with 17 bases between them. The CDR3 spans 16 residues. CDR1 and CDR2 (germline): SGHNT, YYREEE (reference sequence). CDR3 loop: CASSPSLAQATGELFF. CDR3 nucleotide sequence: TGTGCCAGCAGCCCGTCCTTGGCCCAAGCCACCGGGGAGCTGTTTTTT.

A note on this clone: This sample includes further DNA sequences coding for the same CDR3. This sequence joins TRBV10-3 and TRBJ2-7; D remains unclear. The V gene lost 4 bases and the J gene lost 3 bases, with 4 bases spanning the gap. The CDR3 is 11 residues long. In germline, CDR1 is ENHRY, CDR2 SYGVKD. CDR3 loop: CAISADYEQYF. The DNA of the CDR3 is TGTGCCATCAGTGCGGACTACGAGCAGTACTTC.

V and J are TRBV9 and TRBJ2-1, with a possible D match to TRBD2 (6 bases). This CDR3 region has 15 residues. CDR1 and CDR2 (germline): SGDLS, YYNGEE. V gave up 2 bases and J gave up 4 bases, with 13 bases separating them. The CDR3 coding sequence is TGTGCCAGCAGCGTTTTCGCGGGACTGTACAATGAGCAGTTCTTC. This sequence encodes CASSVFAGLYNEQFF.

The chain couples TRBV5-1 to TRBJ2-5; 12 nucleotides agree with TRBD1. The length of the CDR3 is 16 residues. Germline assignment: CDR1 SGHRS and CDR2 YFSETQ. V shed 4 bases and J 5 bases; nucleotides not matched to a gene: 9. The CDR3 DNA is TGCGCCAGCAGCAAAACCGGGACAGGGGGCGAGGAGACCCAGTACTTC. It specifies CASSKTGTGGEETQYF.

The J gene is TRBJ1-4, the V gene TRBV5-1; the match to TRBD1 covers 8 bases. The CDR3 is made up of 14 amino acids. Unmatched junction bases numbered 8, after V lost 6 bases and J lost 7 bases. Germline CDR1 is SGHRS and CDR2 is YFSETQ. The CDR3 here is CASTSDRAGEKLFF. DNA for the CDR3: TGCGCCAGCACTTCGGACAGGGCGGGTGAAAAACTGTTTTTT.

The chain has TRBV7-9 and TRBJ1-2; D is unresolved. The CDR3 consists of 13 residues. The V gene lost 1 base and the J gene lost 1 base, with 4 bases spanning the gap. Per the germline V gene, CDR1 is SEHNR and CDR2 is FQNEAQ (reference sequence). CDR3 sequence: CASSLEYNYGYTF. The CDR3 DNA reads TGTGCCAGCAGCTTAGAGTATAACTATGGCTACACCTTC.

CDR3 region: CASSLLSGMYNEQFF. The CDR3 bases are TGTGCCAGTAGCCTACTGAGCGGGATGTACAATGAGCAGTTCTTC. The chain has TRBV19 and TRBJ2-1, with 7 bases that match TRBD2. Germline lookup yields CDR1 LNHDA and CDR2 SQIVND (reference sequence). CDR3 length: 15 residues. The V and J ends lost 6 bases and 4 bases, in that order; junction bases with no gene match: 9.

V gene TRBV4-1 combines with J gene TRBJ1-2; maybe TRBD1 (6 bases). V dropped 0 bases and J dropped 4 bases, with 9 bases sitting between them. This CDR3 has 14 amino acids. Germline V CDR1 and CDR2: MGHRA, YSYEKL. The CDR3 loop reads CASSQDGGAYGYTF. The DNA of the CDR3 is TGCGCCAGCAGCCAAGATGGGGGGGCCTATGGCTACACCTTC.

The rearrangement uses TRBV5-6 and TRBJ1-3, with D hard to call. The germline V gene encodes CDR1 SGHDT and CDR2 YYEEEE. The V and J ends lost 3 bases and 2 bases respectively, with 15 bases between them. The CDR3 sequence is 16 residues long. CDR3 region: CASSSEVKGPGNTIYF. As DNA, the CDR3 is TGTGCCAGCAGCTCCGAAGTTAAGGGTCCTGGAAACACCATATATTTT.

The chain employs TRBV25-1 and TRBJ2-7; D might be TRBD1 (5 bases). The CDR3 has 14 amino acids. Germline V lookup: CDR1 MGHDK, CDR2 SYGVNS. V dropped 5 bases and J dropped 5 bases, with 16 bases sitting between them. The CDR3 DNA reads as TGTGCCAGCAGTAAGGGCCAGGGTTCCCACGAGCAGTACTTC. Its protein product is CASSKGQGSHEQYF.

This rearrangement joins TRBV7-9 to TRBJ1-1; D gene uncertain. Germline V CDR1 and CDR2: SEHNR, FQNEAQ (reference sequence). The CDR3 contains 13 residues. V was shortened by 4 bases and J by 1 base, with 7 bases between the two germline ends. CDR3 loop: CASSSSRNTEAFF. CDR3 DNA: TGTGCCAGCAGCTCTTCCAGGAACACTGAAGCTTTCTTT. Based on the CDR3 plus reference TRBV7-9 and TRBJ1-1, the full variable domain is DTGVSQNPRHKITKRGQNVTFRCDPISEHNRLYWYRQTLGQGPEFLTYFQNEAQLEKSRLLSDRFSAERPKGSFSTLEIQRTEQGDSAMYLCASSSSRNTEAFFGQGTRLTVV.

This chain connects TRBV6-1 to TRBJ1-5; D might be TRBD1 (6 bases). Germline assignment: CDR1 MNHNS and CDR2 SASEGT. This CDR3 comprises 13 residues. V was clipped by 4 bases and J by 6 bases, with 10 bases between them. CDR3 in DNA: TGTGCCAGCAGTGTGGTCAGGGGTCAGCCCCAGCATTTT. It translates to CASSVVRGQPQHF.

The V and J genes are TRBV19 and TRBJ2-7; 10 nucleotides line up with TRBD1. This CDR3 is built from 17 residues. Germline CDR1 LNHDA, CDR2 SQIVND (reference sequence). J gave up 2 bases and V 3 bases, and 10 bases lay outside the gene matches. CDR3 sequence reads: CASSILSPGQGAYEQYF. CDR3 nucleotide sequence: TGTGCCAGTAGTATCCTCTCCCCTGGACAGGGGGCCTACGAGCAGTACTTC.

The gene calls are TRBV6-6 and TRBJ1-2; D gene ambiguous. CDR3 length: 14 residues. CDR1 and CDR2 (germline): MNHNY, SVGAGI (reference sequence). Between the trimmed V and J ends, which lost 6 bases and 2 bases, there was a span of 13 bases. CDR3 in DNA: TGTGCCAGCAGCCCCCGGACGGGGAACTATGGCTACACCTTC. It is translated as CASSPRTGNYGYTF.

This clone was observed a handful of times. In DNA form, the CDR3 reads TGTGCCAGCAGTGAATCCACGTACTACGAGCAGTACTTC. Protein product: CASSESTYYEQYF. The chain links TRBV25-1 to TRBJ2-7; no clear D gene. This CDR3 contains 13 residues. Per germline, CDR1 MGHDK and CDR2 SYGVNS. Trimming pared 1 base from V and 3 bases from J, leaving 7 bases between.

V is TRBV30 and J is TRBJ1-1; D is possibly TRBD1 (6 bases). This CDR3 region has 16 residues. Germline V gene data show CDR1 as GTSNPN and CDR2 as SVGIG (reference sequence). V dropped 4 bases and J dropped 5 bases, with 23 bases sitting between them. CDR3 DNA: TGTGCCTGGACCTCGGGGGCAGGGGAAAAGTATACTGAAGCTTTCTTT. Protein product: CAWTSGAGEKYTEAFF.

This chain joins TRBV5-1 and TRBJ1-2; 7 bases line up with TRBD1. CDR3 length: 13 residues. CDR1 SGHRS and CDR2 YFSETQ come from the germline V gene. V trimming: 4 bases; J trimming: 7 bases; junction bases outside the gene matches: 7. The CDR3 DNA reads as TGCGCCAGCAGCCAAGGACAGGTCCCTGGCTACACCTTC. Encoded protein: CASSQGQVPGYTF.

This clone was counted once. Distinct nucleotide sequences in the sample also encode this CDR3. This chain uses TRBV5-5 with TRBJ1-2; D is unresolved. The CDR3 contains 12 residues. Per germline, CDR1 SGHKS and CDR2 YYEKEE (reference sequence). Trimming took 0 bases from V and 2 from J, leaving 2 bases between them. The CDR3 sequence is CASSLANYGYTF. The CDR3 region has the DNA TGTGCCAGCAGCTTGGCAAACTATGGCTACACCTTC.

The rearrangement joins TRBV6-1 to TRBJ2-2, with TRBD1 as a possible D gene (6 bases). Between the trimmed V and J ends, which lost 0 bases and 6 bases, there was a span of 14 bases. The CDR3 is made up of 16 amino acids. The germline gives CDR1 MNHNS, CDR2 SASEGT. The CDR3 reads CASSEARGREAGELFF. The CDR3 nucleotides read TGTGCCAGCAGTGAAGCCAGGGGCCGCGAGGCCGGGGAGCTGTTTTTT.

The rearrangement links TRBV7-2 to TRBJ2-7; 9 bases map to TRBD1. There are 14 residues in the CDR3. V dropped 4 bases and J dropped 7; count of bases not matched to a gene: 8. Germline loops: CDR1 SGHTA, CDR2 FQGNSA. Written as DNA, the CDR3 is TGTGCCAGCAGCTCCGGGACAGGGCCTTGGGAGCAGTACTTC. Amino acid sequence: CASSSGTGPWEQYF.

The count of this clone is one. The J gene is TRBJ2-7, the V gene TRBV2; D might be TRBD1 or TRBD2, each matching 6 bases. Trimming stripped 4 bases from V and 2 bases from J, with 12 bases between. Per germline, CDR1 SNHLY and CDR2 FYNNEI. CDR3 size: 14 residues. CDR3 DNA: TGTGCCAGCAGTGTAGGGGGGCTTACCTACGAGCAGTACTTC. Its translation: CASSVGGLTYEQYF.

The chain uses TRBV11-2 and TRBJ2-1; 9 bases are shared with TRBD2. The V and J ends lost 4 bases and 6 bases, in that order; junction bases with no gene match: 7. Germline V gene data show CDR1 as SGHAT and CDR2 as FQNNGV. This CDR3 has 15 residues. As DNA, the CDR3 is TGTGCCAGCAGCTCCCTAGCGGGAAGGGGCAATGAGCAGTTCTTC. Protein sequence: CASSSLAGRGNEQFF.

The DNA of the CDR3 is TGTGCCTGGAGTGTACCCTCAGTCGACTACGAGCAGTACTTC. Amino acid sequence: CAWSVPSVDYEQYF. The gene calls are TRBV30 and TRBJ2-7, with D hard to call. The germline CDR1 and CDR2 sequences are GTSNPN and SVGIG (reference sequence). This CDR3 is built from 14 residues. V was shortened by 0 bases and J by 3 bases, with 12 bases between the two germline ends.

This clone was seen only once. The chain couples TRBV6-1 to TRBJ2-7, with D possibly TRBD2 on 5 matching bases. The CDR3 has 17 amino acids. CDR1 is MNHNS and CDR2 is SASEGT in the germline V gene. The V end was cut by 0 bases, the J end by 1 base, with 16 bases between. The CDR3 reads CASSEALGGAESYEQYF. The CDR3 nucleotides are TGTGCCAGCAGTGAAGCGCTTGGAGGTGCAGAATCCTACGAGCAGTACTTC.

CDR3 amino acids: CASSESGTGNAIQYF. The CDR3 bases are TGCGCCAGCAGTGAGTCTGGGACAGGGAACGCCATTCAGTACTTC. The V gene is TRBV10-2, the J gene TRBJ2-4; TRBD1 matches at 9 bases. The CDR3 sequence is 15 residues long. Germline lookup yields CDR1 WSHSY and CDR2 SAAADI. V trimming: 0 bases; J trimming: 9 bases; junction bases outside the gene matches: 6.

The chain carries TRBV5-4 and TRBJ2-5; 7 bases are shared with TRBD1. The J segment lost 4 bases and the V segment lost 2 bases, leaving 8 bases of the junction unmatched. The germline CDR1 and CDR2 sequences are SGHNT and YYREEE (reference sequence). The length of the CDR3 is 15 residues. The CDR3 nucleotides read TGTGCCAGCAGCTTATGGGGACAGTTAGGAGAGACCCAGTACTTC. Translating gives CASSLWGQLGETQYF.